This TCR beta chain was recorded in a study of cytomegalovirus exposure and HLA in healthy donors. The PCR was carried out with 60 Vbeta primers and 13 Jbeta primers. The assay was immunoSEQ multiplex PCR, and TCRdb's table has in-frame clones only and misses some. The sample holds approximately 270,000 clones; about 80% are singletons and the top ten take about 0.28%. This clone was observed once. Trimming took 1 base from V and 2 from J; bases not matched to a gene: 7. The CDR3 is 15 residues long. CDR1 is SQVTM and CDR2 is ANQGSEA in the germline V gene. Sequenced: PBMCs. This sequence was found in a girl aged 2 to 10 in good health and CMV-seronegative. This sequence joins TRBV29-1 and TRBJ1-1; 7 bases line up with TRBD1. The CDR3 DNA is TGCAGCGTTGAAGGCCGTCAGGGGGATAACACTGAAGCTTTCTTT. This encodes CSVEGRQGDNTEAFF.